This entry describes one T cell receptor (beta chain). This record belongs to a study of blood T cell repertoires in COVID-19. As for the study in general: Donors in the United States, Italy and Spain gave samples during acute or convalescent COVID-19.

Clones were sequenced by immunoSEQ multiplex PCR, and TCRdb holds only the in-frame ones, with some missing. The sample includes under 150,000 clones, over 60% of them seen just once. Germline CDR1 and CDR2: SGHRS and YFSETQ. V trimming: 4 bases; J trimming: 3 bases; junction bases outside the gene matches: 4. This CDR3 is built from 13 residues. This TCR came from a woman between 45 and 65 years old with active or convalescent COVID-19. The specimen sequenced was peripheral blood. This chain links TRBV5-1 with TRBJ2-7; 7 nucleotides align to TRBD1. The DNA of the CDR3 is TGCGCCAGCAGCCTGGGACAGATCTACGAGCAGTACTTC. As protein: CASSLGQIYEQYF.